The 21 T cell receptor beta chains below all came from one sample that was sequenced in a study of T-cell memory formation after mild COVID-19. MiXCR, applied by TCRdb to the 5' RACE reads, yields one record per CDR3 protein. The sample shows 350,000 to 450,000 distinct CDR3 sequences, around 20% of them seen only once. Sequencing used PBMCs or a T cell subset sorted from them (not recorded which). These receptors were collected from an adult woman who had mild COVID-19 (a few samples of this study predate the infection). Cell type and time point are not known.

The V call is TRBV12-3 or TRBV12-4, the J call TRBJ1-1; the D gene is possibly TRBD1 (5 bases). CDR3 length: 14 amino acids. Trimming took off 5 bases at V and 1 base at J, with 11 bases between the two ends. The CDR3 loop reads CASSAGRQNTEAFF. The CDR3 nucleotides are TGTGCCAGCAGTGCGGGACGGCAGAACACTGAAGCTTTCTTT.

This clonotype came up a few times. This chain links TRBV25-1 with TRBJ2-1, with 13 bases lining up with TRBD2. CDR3 length equals 18 residues. Germline V gives CDR1 MGHDK, CDR2 SYGVNS. V was pared by 0 bases and J by 0 bases, with 2 bases of the junction left unmatched. CDR3 amino acids: CASSEYGLAGASYNEQFF. In nucleotides, the CDR3 is TGTGCCAGCAGTGAATATGGACTAGCGGGAGCCTCCTACAATGAGCAGTTCTTC.

This chain joins TRBV20-1 and TRBJ1-2; the D is unclear. V shed 8 bases and J shed 1 base, with 20 bases lying between them. The length of the CDR3 is 15 residues. Germline loops: CDR1 DFQATT, CDR2 SNEGSKA (reference sequence). In DNA, the CDR3 is TGCAGTAGCATTGAGGCTTTAGGTTTTAACTATGGCTACACCTTC. Translating it yields CSSIEALGFNYGYTF.

In its sample, this clonotype was seen a few times. The rearrangement joins TRBV6-6 to TRBJ1-1; D not certain. Germline V CDR1 and CDR2: MNHNY, SVGAGI (reference sequence). V was pared by 2 bases and J by 7 bases, with 11 bases between. CDR3 length: 13 amino acids. CDR3 nucleotide sequence: TGTGCCAGCAGTTACCCAGACGGCGGTGAAGCTTTCTTT. Translated, it gives CASSYPDGGEAFF.

The V call is TRBV27, the J call TRBJ2-1, with D tentatively TRBD1 (7 bases). Germline CDR1 is MNHEY and CDR2 is SMNVEV (reference sequence). V was trimmed by 6 bases and J by 2 bases, leaving 20 bases between them. The CDR3 is made up of 17 amino acids. For the CDR3, the DNA is TGTGCCAGCAGAGGGGGCCGCAGGGGGGTAACCTACAATGAGCAGTTCTTC. Translated, it gives CASRGGRRGVTYNEQFF.

This clonotype came up a few times. The V call is TRBV29-1, the J call TRBJ1-1; TRBD1 aligns across 9 bases. V lost 3 bases and J lost 0; bases outside the gene matches: 11. Germline V gene data show CDR1 as SQVTM and CDR2 as ANQGSEA. This CDR3 comprises 17 residues. The CDR3, as DNA: TGCAGCGTTGAGGCACCGGGACAGGGAAGGATGAACACTGAAGCTTTCTTT. Its protein product is CSVEAPGQGRMNTEAFF.

This clonotype was seen a handful of times. This rearrangement joins TRBV5-1 to TRBJ2-5; perhaps D is TRBD1 or TRBD2 (5 bases each). Germline CDR1 is SGHRS and CDR2 is YFSETQ. The length of the CDR3 is 11 residues. Trimming removed 7 bases from V and 5 bases from J, with 9 bases in between. The CDR3 bases are TGCGCCAGCTTTGGGGACGAGACCCAGTACTTC. Translation: CASFGDETQYF.

V gene TRBV19 combines with J gene TRBJ2-1; tentative D call: TRBD1 (6 bases). V lost 0 bases, J lost 7 bases, and 10 bases lay in between. CDR1 is LNHDA, CDR2 SQIVND, per germline (reference sequence). This CDR3 spans 14 amino acids. CDR3 residues: CASSIENRVNEQFF. The CDR3 DNA reads as TGTGCCAGTAGTATAGAAAACAGGGTTAATGAGCAGTTCTTC.

The CDR3 spells CASSQDIASGYTF. The CDR3 DNA reads TGCGCCAGCAGCCAAGATATCGCCTCTGGCTACACCTTC. The rearrangement joins TRBV4-3 to TRBJ1-2; the D is unclear. V was cut by 0 bases and J by 7 bases, with 9 bases left in between. The CDR3 runs to 13 residues. Germline lookup yields CDR1 LGHNA and CDR2 YSLEER.

This clonotype has ten or more counts. In DNA, the CDR3 is TGTGCCAGCAGTTACTTGGGCAGACTAGACTCTGGGGCCAACGTCCTGACTTTC. It encodes CASSYLGRLDSGANVLTF. This chain connects TRBV6-5 to TRBJ2-6; perhaps TRBD2 as D (6 bases). V dropped 1 base and J dropped 0 bases, with 13 bases sitting between them. CDR1 and CDR2 (germline): MNHEY, SVGAGI. The length of the CDR3 is 18 residues.

The chain joins TRBV18 to TRBJ1-1; D is unclear. Looked up from germline, CDR1 is KGHSH and CDR2 is LQKENI. Trimming pared 5 bases from V and 11 bases from J, leaving 12 bases between. The CDR3 is made up of 11 amino acids. The CDR3 DNA sequence: TGTGCCAGCTCATACGTGAGCGAGGCTTTCTTT. It yields the protein CASSYVSEAFF.

This clonotype was observed a handful of times. The rearrangement uses TRBV27 and TRBJ1-1; D may be TRBD1 (5 bases). The V and J ends lost 5 bases and 4 bases respectively, with 14 bases between them. Looked up from germline, CDR1 is MNHEY and CDR2 is SMNVEV (reference sequence). The CDR3 totals 14 residues. The CDR3, as DNA: TGTGCCAGCAGTCGGGTTCAGGGTTTCACTGAAGCTTTCTTT. It codes for CASSRVQGFTEAFF.

V and J are TRBV24-1 and TRBJ2-2; 7 nucleotides align to TRBD1. V gave up 5 bases and J gave up 4 bases; unmatched junction bases: 3. Germline CDR1 and CDR2: KGHDR and SFDVKD. The CDR3 runs 14 residues. As DNA, the CDR3 is TGTGCCACCAGTGCCGGGACAGTCACCGGGGAGCTGTTTTTT. Translated: CATSAGTVTGELFF.

This clonotype turned up a few times. This chain joins TRBV5-1 and TRBJ2-3; D gene ambiguous. Germline CDR1 reads SGHRS; CDR2 reads YFSETQ. CDR3 length equals 12 residues. Deletions cut 4 bases from V and 10 bases from J, with 13 bases between. This chain's CDR3 is CASSPWGFPQYF. In DNA, the CDR3 is TGCGCCAGCAGCCCGTGGGGTTTTCCGCAGTATTTT. Drawing the rest from reference TRBV5-1 and TRBJ2-3, the complete variable domain is KAGVTQTPRYLIKTRGQQVTLSCSPISGHRSVSWYQQTPGQGLQFLFEYFSETQRNKGNFPGRFSGRQFSNSRSEMNVSTLELGDSALYLCASSPWGFPQYFGPGTRLTVL.

This sequence joins TRBV6-2 or TRBV6-3 and TRBJ1-5, with TRBD1 matching 9 bases. The CDR3 is made up of 15 amino acids. Germline CDR1 MNHEY, CDR2 SVGEGT. After removal of 6 bases from V and 5 bases from J, the junction contained 8 bases not matched to a gene. The CDR3 loop reads CASSGDRVKDQPQHF. CDR3 coding DNA: TGTGCCAGCAGCGGGGACAGGGTAAAGGATCAGCCCCAGCATTTT.

This clonotype was observed a handful of times. The rearrangement uses TRBV4-1 and TRBJ2-7; possible D gene TRBD1, 6 bases. Trimming removed 1 base from V and 0 bases from J, with 19 bases in between. The CDR3 runs to 18 residues. Germline lookup yields CDR1 MGHRA and CDR2 YSYEKL. CDR3 in amino acids: CASSQARDTLSASYEQYF. CDR3 nucleotides: TGCGCCAGCAGCCAAGCTCGGGACACACTATCCGCCTCCTACGAGCAGTACTTC.

The J gene is TRBJ2-5, the V gene TRBV6-1, with 7 bases identical to TRBD1. Germline V gene sequence: CDR1 MNHNS, CDR2 SASEGT. The CDR3 is 14 residues long. Trimming cost V 1 base and J 5 bases; bases outside gene matches: 4. The CDR3 loop is CASSEGGGRETQYF. For the CDR3, the DNA is TGTGCCAGCAGTGAAGGAGGGGGCCGGGAGACCCAGTACTTC.

A few counts support this clonotype. The CDR3 sequence: CASRVFQETQYF. The CDR3 nucleotides read TGCGCCAGCAGGGTGTTCCAAGAGACCCAGTACTTC. The chain uses TRBV5-1 and TRBJ2-5; no clear D gene. CDR3 length: 12 amino acids. In germline, CDR1 is SGHRS, CDR2 YFSETQ. V was trimmed by 5 bases and J by 1 base, leaving 6 bases between them.

J is TRBJ2-1 and V is TRBV18, with 9 bases that match TRBD2. Germline V CDR1 and CDR2: KGHSH, LQKENI. The length of the CDR3 is 14 residues. The ends lost 4 bases at V and 9 bases at J; junction bases unmatched: 7. Written as DNA, the CDR3 is TGTGCCAGCTCACAGGGACTAGCCCTGGCTGAGCAGTTCTTC. This translates into CASSQGLALAEQFF. The full variable domain, completed using reference TRBV18 and TRBJ2-1, is NAGVMQNPRHLVRRRGQEARLRCSPMKGHSHVYWYRQLPEEGLKFMVYLQKENIIDESGMPKERFSAEFPKEGPSILRIQQVVRGDSAAYFCASSQGLALAEQFFGPGTRLTVL.

This clonotype turned up a few times. V gene TRBV7-2 combines with J gene TRBJ2-1; TRBD2 matches at 9 bases. V lost 5 bases to trimming and J lost 9 bases; unmatched junction nucleotides: 8. The CDR3 consists of 14 residues. Germline V gives CDR1 SGHTA, CDR2 FQGNSA. The CDR3 DNA reads TGTGCCAGCAGCCCCATAGCGGGAGCTCTTGAGCAGTTCTTC. Translating gives CASSPIAGALEQFF.

The V call is TRBV6-4, the J call TRBJ2-1; TRBD2 aligns across 12 bases. The V gene's germline CDR1 is MRHNA and CDR2 SNTAGT. This CDR3 is built from 15 residues. The junction had 3 bases not matched to a gene; V was cut back by 0 bases and J by 9 bases. CDR3: CASSDSRLAGAEQFF. The CDR3 DNA reads TGTGCCAGCAGTGACTCGAGACTAGCGGGAGCTGAGCAGTTCTTC.